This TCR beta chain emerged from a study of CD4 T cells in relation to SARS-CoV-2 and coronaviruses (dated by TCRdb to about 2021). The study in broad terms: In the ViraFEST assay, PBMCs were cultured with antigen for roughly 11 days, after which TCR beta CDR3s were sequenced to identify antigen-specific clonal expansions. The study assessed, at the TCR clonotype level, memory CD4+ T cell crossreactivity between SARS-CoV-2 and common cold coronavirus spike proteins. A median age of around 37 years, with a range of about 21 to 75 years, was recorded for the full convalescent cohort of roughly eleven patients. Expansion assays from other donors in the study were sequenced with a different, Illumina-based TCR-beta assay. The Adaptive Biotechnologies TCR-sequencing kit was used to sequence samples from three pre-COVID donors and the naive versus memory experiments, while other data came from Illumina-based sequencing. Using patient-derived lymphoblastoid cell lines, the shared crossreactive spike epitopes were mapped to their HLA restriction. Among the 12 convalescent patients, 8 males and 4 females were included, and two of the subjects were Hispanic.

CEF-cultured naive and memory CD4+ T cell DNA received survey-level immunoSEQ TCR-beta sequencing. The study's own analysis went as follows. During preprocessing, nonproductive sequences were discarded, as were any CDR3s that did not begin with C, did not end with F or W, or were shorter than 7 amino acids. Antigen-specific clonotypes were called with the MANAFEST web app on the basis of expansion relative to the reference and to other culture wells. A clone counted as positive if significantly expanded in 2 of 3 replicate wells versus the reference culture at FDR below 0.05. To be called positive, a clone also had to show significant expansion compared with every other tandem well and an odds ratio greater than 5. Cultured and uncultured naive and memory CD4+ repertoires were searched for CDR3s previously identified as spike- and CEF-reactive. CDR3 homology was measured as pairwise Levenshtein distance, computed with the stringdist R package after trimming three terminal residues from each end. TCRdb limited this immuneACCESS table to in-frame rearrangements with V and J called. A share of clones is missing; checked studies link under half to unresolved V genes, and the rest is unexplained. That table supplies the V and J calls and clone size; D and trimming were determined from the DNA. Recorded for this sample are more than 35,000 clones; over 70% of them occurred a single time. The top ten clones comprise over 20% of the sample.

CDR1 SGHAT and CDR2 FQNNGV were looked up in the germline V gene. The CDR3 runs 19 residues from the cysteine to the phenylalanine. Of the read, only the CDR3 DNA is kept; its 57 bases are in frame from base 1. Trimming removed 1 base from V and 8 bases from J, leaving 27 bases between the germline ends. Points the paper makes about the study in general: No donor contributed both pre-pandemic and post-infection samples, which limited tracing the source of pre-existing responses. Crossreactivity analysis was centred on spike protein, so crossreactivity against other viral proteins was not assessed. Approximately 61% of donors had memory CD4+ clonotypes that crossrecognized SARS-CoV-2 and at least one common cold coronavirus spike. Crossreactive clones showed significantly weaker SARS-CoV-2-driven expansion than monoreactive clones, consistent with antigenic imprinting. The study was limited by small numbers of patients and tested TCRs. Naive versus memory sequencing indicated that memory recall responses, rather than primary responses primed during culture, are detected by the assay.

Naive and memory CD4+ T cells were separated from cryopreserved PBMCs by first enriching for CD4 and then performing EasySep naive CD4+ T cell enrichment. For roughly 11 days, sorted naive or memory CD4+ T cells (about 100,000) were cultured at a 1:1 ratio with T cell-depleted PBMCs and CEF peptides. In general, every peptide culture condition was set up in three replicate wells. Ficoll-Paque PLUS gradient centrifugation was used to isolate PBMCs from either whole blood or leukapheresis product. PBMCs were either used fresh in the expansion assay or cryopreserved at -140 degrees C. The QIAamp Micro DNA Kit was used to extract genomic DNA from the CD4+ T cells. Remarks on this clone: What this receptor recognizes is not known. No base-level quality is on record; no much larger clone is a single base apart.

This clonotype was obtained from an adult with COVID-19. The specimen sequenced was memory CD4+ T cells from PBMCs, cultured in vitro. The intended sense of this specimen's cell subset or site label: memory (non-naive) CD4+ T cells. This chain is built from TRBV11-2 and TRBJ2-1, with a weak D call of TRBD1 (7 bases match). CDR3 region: CASSLGGGGDLLSFHEQFF. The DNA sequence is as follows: TGTGCCAGCAGCTTAGGTGGAGGGGGCGACTTACTATCGTTCCATGAGCAGTTCTTC.